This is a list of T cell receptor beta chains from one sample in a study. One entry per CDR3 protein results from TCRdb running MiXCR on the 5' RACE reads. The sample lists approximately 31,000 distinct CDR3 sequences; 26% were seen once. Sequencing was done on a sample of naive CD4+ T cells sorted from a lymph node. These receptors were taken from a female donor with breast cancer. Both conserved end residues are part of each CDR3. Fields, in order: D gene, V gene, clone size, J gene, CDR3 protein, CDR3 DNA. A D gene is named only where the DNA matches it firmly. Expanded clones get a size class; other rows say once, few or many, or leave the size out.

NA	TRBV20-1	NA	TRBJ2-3	CSARDLGGQYNEQYF	TGCAGTGCTAGAGATCTCGGTGGGCAGTACAATGAGCAGTATTTT
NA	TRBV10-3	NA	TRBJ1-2	CAITNGGGNYGYTF	TGTGCCATCACCAACGGGGGGGGGAACTATGGCTACACCTTC
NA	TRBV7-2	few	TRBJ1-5	CASSFQEGIGQPQHF	TGTGCCAGCAGCTTTCAGGAGGGGATTGGTCAGCCCCAGCATTTT
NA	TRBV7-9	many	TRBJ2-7	CASSLGRGTPRYEQYF	TGTGCCAGCAGCTTAGGTCGGGGGACTCCACGCTACGAGCAGTACTTC
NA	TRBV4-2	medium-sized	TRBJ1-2	CASSQDRYTNYGYTF	TGTGCCAGCAGCCAAGATCGGTACACTAACTATGGCTACACCTTC
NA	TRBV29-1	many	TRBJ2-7	CSVEDGAYEQYF	TGCAGCGTTGAGGATGGGGCCTACGAGCAGTACTTC
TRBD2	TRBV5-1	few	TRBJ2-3	CASSIRLAGGFGTDTQYF	TGCGCCAGCAGCATTAGACTAGCGGGAGGTTTTGGCACAGATACGCAGTATTTT
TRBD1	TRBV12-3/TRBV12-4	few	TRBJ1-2	CASSLSDRDYGYTF	TGTGCCAGCAGTTTATCGGACAGGGATTATGGCTACACCTTC
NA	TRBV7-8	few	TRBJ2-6	CASIFFFSGANVLTF	TGTGCCAGCATCTTCTTTTTCTCTGGGGCCAACGTCCTGACTTTC
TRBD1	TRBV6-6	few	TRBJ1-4	CASSYPSGGGAGREKLFF	TGTGCCAGCAGTTACCCGTCGGGAGGGGGCGCGGGGAGGGAAAAACTGTTTTTT
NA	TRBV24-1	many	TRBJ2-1	CATSDLPGALGANEQFF	TGTGCCACCAGTGATCTTCCAGGGGCCCTAGGGGCCAATGAGCAGTTCTTC
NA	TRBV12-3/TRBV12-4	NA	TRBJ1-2	CTSSSSDRTDGYTF	TGTACCAGCAGCTCATCAGACAGGACGGATGGCTACACCTTC